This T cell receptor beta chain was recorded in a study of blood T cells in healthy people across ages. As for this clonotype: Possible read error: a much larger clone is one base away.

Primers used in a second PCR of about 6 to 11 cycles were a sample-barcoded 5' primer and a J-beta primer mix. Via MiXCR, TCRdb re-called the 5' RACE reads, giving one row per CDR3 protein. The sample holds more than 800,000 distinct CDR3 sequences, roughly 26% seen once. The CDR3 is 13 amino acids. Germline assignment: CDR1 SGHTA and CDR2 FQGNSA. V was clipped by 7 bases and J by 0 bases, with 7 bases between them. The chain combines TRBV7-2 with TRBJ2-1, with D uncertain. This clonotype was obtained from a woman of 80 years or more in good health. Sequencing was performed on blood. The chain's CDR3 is CASTTNSYNEQFF. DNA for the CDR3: TGTGCCAGCACCACCAACTCCTACAATGAGCAGTTCTTC.